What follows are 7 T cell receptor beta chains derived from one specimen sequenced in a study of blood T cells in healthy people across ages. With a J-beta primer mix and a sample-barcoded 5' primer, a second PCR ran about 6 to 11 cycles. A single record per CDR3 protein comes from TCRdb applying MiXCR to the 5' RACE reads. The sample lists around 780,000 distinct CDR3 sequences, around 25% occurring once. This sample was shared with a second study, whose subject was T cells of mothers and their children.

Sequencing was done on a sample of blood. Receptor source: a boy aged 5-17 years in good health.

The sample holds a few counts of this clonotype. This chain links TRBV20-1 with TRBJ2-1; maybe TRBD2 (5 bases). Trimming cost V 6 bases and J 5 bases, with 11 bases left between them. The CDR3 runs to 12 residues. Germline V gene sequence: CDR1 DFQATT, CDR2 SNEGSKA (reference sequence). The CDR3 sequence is CSAGVGDNEQFF. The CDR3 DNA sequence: TGCAGTGCCGGGGTGGGTGACAATGAGCAGTTCTTC.

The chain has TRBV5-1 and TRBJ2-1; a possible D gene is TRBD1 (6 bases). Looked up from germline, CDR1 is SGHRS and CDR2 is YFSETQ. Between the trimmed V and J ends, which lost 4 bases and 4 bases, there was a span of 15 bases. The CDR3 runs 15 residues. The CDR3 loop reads CASSPGRDTYNEQFF. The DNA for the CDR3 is TGCGCCAGCAGCCCCGGTCGGGACACATACAATGAGCAGTTCTTC.

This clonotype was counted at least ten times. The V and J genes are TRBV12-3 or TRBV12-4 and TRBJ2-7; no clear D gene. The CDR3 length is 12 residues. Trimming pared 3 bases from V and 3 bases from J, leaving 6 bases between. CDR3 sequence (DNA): TGTGCCAGCAGTTTCGACGGCTACGAGCAGTACTTC. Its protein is CASSFDGYEQYF.

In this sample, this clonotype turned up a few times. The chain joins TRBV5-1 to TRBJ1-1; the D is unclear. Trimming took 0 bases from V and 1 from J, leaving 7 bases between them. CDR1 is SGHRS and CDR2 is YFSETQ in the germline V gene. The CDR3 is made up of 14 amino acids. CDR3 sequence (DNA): TGCGCCAGCAGCTTGGAATGGCAGAACACTGAAGCTTTCTTT. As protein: CASSLEWQNTEAFF. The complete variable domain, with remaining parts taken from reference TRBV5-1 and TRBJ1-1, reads KAGVTQTPRYLIKTRGQQVTLSCSPISGHRSVSWYQQTPGQGLQFLFEYFSETQRNKGNFPGRFSGRQFSNSRSEMNVSTLELGDSALYLCASSLEWQNTEAFFGQGTRLTVV.

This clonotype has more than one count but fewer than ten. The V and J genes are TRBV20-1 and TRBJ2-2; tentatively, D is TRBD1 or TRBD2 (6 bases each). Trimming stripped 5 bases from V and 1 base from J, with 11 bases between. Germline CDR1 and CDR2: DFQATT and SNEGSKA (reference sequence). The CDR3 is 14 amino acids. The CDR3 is CSAPRGRNTGELFF. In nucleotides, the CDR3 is TGCAGTGCTCCCCGGGGGCGGAACACCGGGGAGCTGTTTTTT.

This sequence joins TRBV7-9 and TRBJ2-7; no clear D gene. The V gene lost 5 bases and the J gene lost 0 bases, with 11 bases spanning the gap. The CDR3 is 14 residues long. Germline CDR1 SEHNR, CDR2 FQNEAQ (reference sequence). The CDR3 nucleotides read TGTGCCAGCAGCCTTAGTAGGGCCTCCTACGAGCAGTACTTC. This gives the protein CASSLSRASYEQYF.

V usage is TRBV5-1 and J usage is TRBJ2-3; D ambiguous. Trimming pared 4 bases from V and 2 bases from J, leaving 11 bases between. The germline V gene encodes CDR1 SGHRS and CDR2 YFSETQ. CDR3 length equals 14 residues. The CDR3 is CASSELPPTDTQYF. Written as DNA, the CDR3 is TGCGCCAGCAGCGAACTCCCCCCCACAGATACGCAGTATTTT.